Listed here are 11 T cell receptor beta chains from one sample, sequenced in a study of cytomegalovirus exposure and HLA in healthy donors. Sequenced by immunoSEQ multiplex PCR; TCRdb stores in-frame clones only, minus some. The repertoire holds hundreds of thousands of clones, roughly 87% seen once, with roughly 2% in the top ten. The sample consisted of PBMCs. These receptors all come from a woman younger than 35 in good health and CMV-seropositive.

The J gene is TRBJ1-4, the V gene TRBV9, with 11 positions matching TRBD1. This CDR3 comprises 16 residues. The V segment lost 0 bases and the J segment 7 bases; nucleotides outside the gene matches: 5. The germline V gene encodes CDR1 SGDLS and CDR2 YYNGEE. CDR3 nucleotides: TGTGCCAGCAGCGTAGGGGCCGGGACAGGGGGTGAAAAACTGTTTTTT. Protein product: CASSVGAGTGGEKLFF.

This clone was found once. This chain links TRBV5-1 with TRBJ1-2; TRBD1 matches at 9 bases. J was trimmed by 8 bases and V by 4 bases; bases with no gene match: 15. CDR3 length: 16 residues. The germline V gene encodes CDR1 SGHRS and CDR2 YFSETQ. The CDR3 nucleotides are TGCGCCAGCAGCCGGAACCCGGGACAGGGATCAGGCGGCTACACCTTC. Encoded protein: CASSRNPGQGSGGYTF.

This clone has just a few counts. The rearrangement joins TRBV19 to TRBJ1-2; no clear D gene. V lost 2 bases, J lost 8 bases, and 6 bases lay in between. From germline, CDR1 is LNHDA and CDR2 SQIVND (reference sequence). The CDR3 has 11 residues. CDR3 coding DNA: TGTGCCAGTAGTATAAGAGGGGGCTACACCTTC. Amino acid sequence: CASSIRGGYTF.

A note on this clone: This sample also contains other DNA sequences that code for the same CDR3. J is TRBJ2-3 and V is TRBV6-4; 10 bases align to TRBD2. The V segment lost 2 bases and the J segment 1 base; nucleotides outside the gene matches: 0. Germline V gene sequence: CDR1 MRHNA, CDR2 SNTAGT. The CDR3 has 15 amino acids. CDR3 coding DNA: TGTGCCAGCAGTGACGGGACTAGCGGCACAGATACGCAGTATTTT. Translated, it gives CASSDGTSGTDTQYF.

The chain is built from TRBV29-1 and TRBJ1-1, with 10 nucleotides matching TRBD1. The CDR3 has 15 amino acids. The junction had 6 bases not matched to a gene; V was cut back by 5 bases and J by 0 bases. The germline V gene encodes CDR1 SQVTM and CDR2 ANQGSEA. CDR3 protein: CSVSRTGGMNTEAFF. Written as DNA, the CDR3 is TGCAGCGTTTCCAGGACAGGGGGGATGAACACTGAAGCTTTCTTT.

This chain joins TRBV6-1 and TRBJ1-2; 7 positions match TRBD1. Germline CDR1 is MNHNS and CDR2 is SASEGT. The CDR3 sequence is 15 residues long. The V gene end was trimmed by 6 bases and the J gene end by 4 bases; junction bases not matched to a gene: 11. DNA for the CDR3: TGTGCCAGCAGACCCCCAAGGTGGGACAGCTATGGCTACACCTTC. Translating gives CASRPPRWDSYGYTF.

The V gene is TRBV11-3, the J gene TRBJ2-3, with TRBD2 matching 7 bases. The CDR3 is 12 residues long. Germline CDR1 reads SGHNT; CDR2 reads YENEEA. J was trimmed by 9 bases and V by 5 bases; bases with no gene match: 5. As DNA, the CDR3 is TGTGCCAGCAGCCCGGGGGGAGTAACGCAGTATTTT. Translation: CASSPGGVTQYF. Full variable domain (missing parts from reference TRBV11-3 and TRBJ2-3): EAGVVQSPRYKIIEKKQPVAFWCNPISGHNTLYWYLQNLGQGPELLIRYENEEAVDDSQLPKDRFSAERLKGVDSTLKIQPAELGDSAVYLCASSPGGVTQYFGPGTRLTVL.

CDR3 residues: CASSPRPGTYEQYF. The CDR3 DNA reads as TGTGCCAGCAGCCCCCGTCCGGGGACCTACGAGCAGTACTTC. This chain uses TRBV7-2 with TRBJ2-7, with D tentatively TRBD2 (5 bases). Germline V gene data show CDR1 as SGHTA and CDR2 as FQGNSA. V lost 5 bases and J lost 2, with 13 bases in between. The CDR3 sequence is 14 residues long.

The rearrangement uses TRBV5-1 and TRBJ1-1, with a tentative D call TRBD1 (5 bases). Per germline, CDR1 SGHRS and CDR2 YFSETQ. The CDR3 covers 14 residues. The V and J ends lost 1 base and 5 bases respectively, with 12 bases between them. The CDR3 sequence: CASSLNSGETEAFF. In DNA, the CDR3 is TGCGCCAGCAGCTTGAACTCGGGGGAGACTGAAGCTTTCTTT.

In DNA form, the CDR3 reads TGCGCCAGCAGCGTGACAGCTAACTATGGCTACACCTTC. This gives the protein CASSVTANYGYTF. This chain connects TRBV5-1 to TRBJ1-2, with TRBD1 as a possible D gene (5 bases). Germline V gene data show CDR1 as SGHRS and CDR2 as YFSETQ. Between the trimmed V and J ends, which lost 4 bases and 0 bases, there was a span of 7 bases. The length of the CDR3 is 13 residues.

The gene calls are TRBV5-1 and TRBJ2-7; maybe TRBD2 (6 bases). V gave up 4 bases and J gave up 0 bases, with 17 bases separating them. CDR1 and CDR2 from the germline V gene are SGHRS and YFSETQ. This CDR3 is built from 16 residues. CDR3: CASSPIGRESSYEQYF. The CDR3 DNA follows: TGCGCCAGCAGCCCGATCGGGAGAGAGAGCTCCTACGAGCAGTACTTC.